This T cell receptor (beta chain) was recovered during a study of early T cells in non-severe SARS-CoV-2 infection. On the study more broadly: Whole-blood bulk RNA, unsorted, was sequenced, and chains were unpaired. Study-level points and caveats: VDJdb matches were skewed toward anti-spike CD8 T cell responses.

This clonotype was picked up many times. The antigen is not known. Attached unique molecular identifiers marked individual cDNA molecules. TCRdb recomputed calls from the 5' RACE reads with MiXCR, one row per CDR3 protein. The repertoire holds around 98,000 distinct CDR3 sequences, with roughly 9.6% as singletons. The CDR3 spans 15 residues. Trimming stripped 3 bases from V and 2 bases from J, with 11 bases between. Germline CDR1 MDHEN, CDR2 SYDVKM. The source material was whole blood. The clonotype originates from an adult who was a healthcare worker with PCR-confirmed SARS-CoV-2 infection or an uninfected control (not recorded which). The chain combines TRBV28 with TRBJ1-3; no firm D call. The CDR3 protein is CASSLPWGAGNTIYF. In DNA, the CDR3 is TGTGCCAGCAGTTTGCCCTGGGGAGCTGGAAACACCATATATTTT.